This passage covers 28 T cell receptor beta chains from one sample sequenced in a study of T cell repertoires in aging, cancer and after chemotherapy. TCR beta rearrangements were amplified from peripheral blood genomic DNA. Multiplex touch-down PCR with TRB-A/B primers amplified rearranged V-D-J TRB sequences. Using its own MiXCR run on the multiplex PCR reads, TCRdb lists one record per CDR3 protein. The sample holds about 11,000 distinct CDR3 sequences, more than 25% seen once. Sequenced: blood. These TCRs come from a human donor in good health.

This chain uses TRBV5-1 with TRBJ2-6, with D perhaps TRBD2 (5 bases). CDR3 size: 17 residues. The germline gives CDR1 SGHRS, CDR2 YFSETQ. With 1 base removed from V and 4 bases from J, the gap between germline ends came to 15 bases. The CDR3 loop is CASSLRAGSGGANVLTF. The CDR3 nucleotides read TGCGCCAGCAGCTTGAGGGCAGGCTCGGGGGGGGCCAACGTCCTGACTTTC.

For the CDR3, the DNA is TGTGCCAGCAGTCCCTCTGGCGGGAGCACAGATACGCAGTATTTT. It codes for CASSPSGGSTDTQYF. The rearrangement links TRBV27 to TRBJ2-3; a possible D gene is TRBD2 (5 bases). V shed 5 bases and J shed 0 bases, with 12 bases lying between them. This CDR3 region has 15 residues. Germline CDR1 MNHEY, CDR2 SMNVEV (reference sequence).

V gene TRBV30 combines with J gene TRBJ2-1, with TRBD1 identical over 10 bases. Losses at the gene ends were 8 bases for V and 5 bases for J; bases not matched to a gene: 9. The CDR3 totals 14 residues. CDR1 and CDR2 (germline): GTSNPN, SVGIG (reference sequence). CDR3 protein: CAGGTGVINNEQFF. CDR3 coding DNA: TGTGCCGGCGGGACAGGGGTGATAAACAATGAGCAGTTCTTC.

V usage is TRBV20-1 and J usage is TRBJ2-5, with 9 bases fitting TRBD2. The CDR3 has 12 residues. V gave up 7 bases and J gave up 1 base; unmatched junction bases: 1. The germline V gene has CDR1 DFQATT and CDR2 SNEGSKA (reference sequence). CDR3 residues: CSVREGQETQYF. The CDR3 region has the DNA TGCAGTGTGCGGGAGGGCCAAGAGACCCAGTACTTC.

The chain has TRBV19 and TRBJ1-4; no definite D call. The CDR3 length is 14 residues. Germline V gives CDR1 LNHDA, CDR2 SQIVND (reference sequence). The V gene lost 6 bases and the J gene lost 7 bases, with 15 bases spanning the gap. Written as DNA, the CDR3 is TGTGCCAGTAGGGACCGAGGGAGCAGTGAAAAACTGTTTTTT. Residues: CASRDRGSSEKLFF.

In its sample, this clonotype ranks as medium-sized. The J gene is TRBJ1-2, the V gene TRBV24-1; 7 bases fit TRBD1. CDR1 KGHDR and CDR2 SFDVKD come from the germline V gene. The CDR3 loop spans 12 amino acids. Losses at the gene ends were 9 bases for V and 7 bases for J; bases not matched to a gene: 7. The CDR3: CATLDRAGGYTF. The DNA of the CDR3 is TGTGCCACCCTAGACAGGGCTGGTGGCTACACCTTC.

This clonotype was observed a single time. The V and J genes are TRBV27 and TRBJ2-3, with 8 bases lining up with TRBD1. The length of the CDR3 is 15 residues. The J segment lost 4 bases and the V segment lost 3 bases, leaving 6 bases of the junction unmatched. Germline V gives CDR1 MNHEY, CDR2 SMNVEV (reference sequence). For the CDR3, the DNA is TGTGCCAGCAGTTTCTGCAGGGGGCCTCCAGATACGCAGTATTTT. Protein product: CASSFCRGPPDTQYF.

There are a few counts of this clonotype. The V gene is TRBV18, the J gene TRBJ2-7, with a tentative D call TRBD1 (6 bases). The CDR3 is made up of 13 amino acids. Trimming stripped 3 bases from V and 4 bases from J, with 10 bases between. Germline V CDR1 and CDR2: KGHSH, LQKENI. This CDR3 reads CASSPPQGYEQYF. For the CDR3, the DNA is TGTGCCAGCTCACCGCCACAGGGTTACGAGCAGTACTTC.

The gene calls are TRBV5-1 and TRBJ1-1; no reliable D call. V lost 6 bases, J lost 0 bases, and 12 bases lay in between. Germline CDR1 and CDR2: SGHRS and YFSETQ. There are 14 residues in the CDR3. CDR3 DNA sequence: TGCGCCAGCAAGGTCGGTGACATGAACACTGAAGCTTTCTTT. Its translation is CASKVGDMNTEAFF. The full variable domain, with the rest looked up from reference TRBV5-1 and TRBJ1-1, is KAGVTQTPRYLIKTRGQQVTLSCSPISGHRSVSWYQQTPGQGLQFLFEYFSETQRNKGNFPGRFSGRQFSNSRSEMNVSTLELGDSALYLCASKVGDMNTEAFFGQGTRLTVV.

This clonotype occurred a few times. V gene TRBV30 combines with J gene TRBJ2-7, with D perhaps TRBD1 or TRBD2 (5 bases each). Trimming cost V 5 bases and J 3 bases, with 14 bases left between them. This CDR3 comprises 13 residues. Germline V gives CDR1 GTSNPN, CDR2 SVGIG (reference sequence). CDR3 sequence reads: CAWAAGTLYEQYF. CDR3 DNA sequence: TGTGCCTGGGCAGCCGGGACCCTCTACGAGCAGTACTTC.

This clonotype was seen only a few times. This chain links TRBV6-5 with TRBJ1-1, with TRBD1 matching over 8 bases. The CDR3 is made up of 14 amino acids. Germline trimming cut 5 bases from V and 4 bases from J; bases unmatched to any gene: 6. In germline, CDR1 is MNHEY, CDR2 SVGAGI. CDR3 sequence: CASSRTGGVTEAFF. DNA of the CDR3: TGTGCCAGCAGTCGAACAGGGGGGGTCACTGAAGCTTTCTTT.

By share, this clonotype counts as medium-sized. The chain recombines TRBV20-1 with TRBJ1-2; 8 bases match TRBD1. Germline V gives CDR1 DFQATT, CDR2 SNEGSKA (reference sequence). J lost 13 bases, V lost 3 bases, and 19 bases had no gene match. The length of the CDR3 is 15 residues. Here the CDR3 reads CSASDQQGARSFTTF. The CDR3 DNA reads as TGCAGTGCTAGCGATCAGCAGGGGGCGCGTTCATTCACCACCTTC.

The chain couples TRBV15 to TRBJ2-4; tentative D call: TRBD2 (5 bases). Trimming pared 0 bases from V and 10 bases from J, leaving 16 bases between. This CDR3 has 15 amino acids. Germline V gene lookup returns CDR1 LNHNV and CDR2 YYDKDF (reference sequence). CDR3 protein: CATSRDEVGSGIQYF. CDR3 coding DNA: TGTGCCACCAGCAGAGATGAGGTAGGGAGCGGAATTCAGTACTTC. The entire variable domain, with the rest obtained from reference TRBV15 and TRBJ2-4, is as follows: DAMVIQNPRYQVTQFGKPVTLSCSQTLNHNVMYWYQQKSSQAPKLLFHYYDKDFNNEADTPDNFQSRRPNTSFCFLDIRSPGLGDTAMYLCATSRDEVGSGIQYFGAGTRLSVL.

This clonotype was seen a few times. The chain combines TRBV12-3 or TRBV12-4 with TRBJ1-1, with 7 bases identical to TRBD1. The CDR3 is 14 residues long. J lost 4 bases, V lost 5 bases, and 7 bases had no gene match. The CDR3 sequence is CASSTGVDSTEAFF. For the CDR3, the DNA is TGTGCCAGCAGTACAGGGGTGGATAGCACTGAAGCTTTCTTT.

V and J are TRBV7-3 and TRBJ2-1; 7 bases agree with TRBD2. CDR1 and CDR2 (germline): SGHTA, FQGTGA. The trim removed 4 bases at V and 5 bases at J, leaving 5 bases unmatched. This CDR3 comprises 14 residues. The CDR3 is CASSSSSGNNEQFF. CDR3 nucleotide sequence: TGTGCCAGCAGCTCTTCTAGCGGCAACAATGAGCAGTTCTTC.

The rearrangement uses TRBV10-3 and TRBJ2-5; D possibly uses TRBD1 or TRBD2 (5 bases each). Germline lookup yields CDR1 ENHRY and CDR2 SYGVKD. The CDR3 consists of 17 residues. V was trimmed by 5 bases and J by 1 base, leaving 20 bases between them. CDR3 coding DNA: TGTGCCATCAGTAAGGGCCCAAGAGGGGCCATCCAAGAGACCCAGTACTTC. Protein product: CAISKGPRGAIQETQYF.

Concerning this clonotype: This may be a read error: a much more frequent sequence differs by one nucleotide. The rearrangement joins TRBV12-3 or TRBV12-4 to TRBJ1-6; TRBD1 might be the D (6 bases). The CDR3 sequence is 14 residues long. V dropped 3 bases and J dropped 7 bases, with 10 bases sitting between them. The CDR3 DNA reads TGTGCCAGCAGTTTGGGACACTGGAATTCACCCCTCCACTTT. This sequence encodes CASSLGHWNSPLHF.

This clonotype was found a few times. At one end, the junction sequence differs from germline, possibly due to a read error. V is TRBV7-2 and J is TRBJ2-3; the match to TRBD2 covers 11 bases. The CDR3 contains 14 residues. The germline V gene has CDR1 SGHTA and CDR2 FQGNSA. The CDR3 DNA reads as TGTGCCAGCAGCCCCAACCTAGCGGGAGGCACCAAGATTTTT. Its protein product is CASSPNLAGGTKIF.

The rearrangement joins TRBV29-1 to TRBJ2-5, with 8 bases identical to TRBD2. Germline assignment: CDR1 SQVTM and CDR2 ANQGSEA. Germline trimming cut 7 bases from V and 3 bases from J; bases unmatched to any gene: 16. The CDR3 is made up of 16 amino acids. The CDR3 nucleotides read TGCAGCGCCCTTAAGTCCGGGAGGGAACTCGAAGAGACCCAGTACTTC. Translating it yields CSALKSGRELEETQYF. Combining the CDR3 with reference TRBV29-1 and TRBJ2-5 gives the whole variable domain SAVISQKPSRDICQRGTSLTIQCQVDSQVTMMFWYRQQPGQSLTLIATANQGSEATYESGFVIDKFPISRPNLTFSTLTVSNMSPEDSSIYLCSALKSGRELEETQYFGPGTRLLVL.

This clonotype appeared a few times. The J gene is TRBJ1-6, the V gene TRBV12-3 or TRBV12-4; no firm D call. This CDR3 is built from 13 residues. The V end was cut by 6 bases, the J end by 7 bases, with 10 bases between. CDR3: CASSPATNSPLHF. Written as DNA, the CDR3 is TGTGCCAGCAGCCCCGCTACAAATTCACCCCTCCACTTT.

The chain is built from TRBV19 and TRBJ1-6; tentative D call: TRBD1 (5 bases). Per germline, CDR1 LNHDA and CDR2 SQIVND (reference sequence). The CDR3 contains 15 residues. The V end was cut by 7 bases, the J end by 14 bases, with 24 bases between. CDR3 sequence (DNA): TGTGCCAGTACGGAATTCGGGACCGGGTTGGGGACCCTCCACTTT. Its translation: CASTEFGTGLGTLHF.

The genes are TRBV29-1 and TRBJ2-3; 7 positions match TRBD1. Germline CDR1 is SQVTM and CDR2 is ANQGSEA. The CDR3 has 13 residues. With V trimmed by 7 bases and J by 2 bases, 6 bases remained unmatched. The CDR3 region has the DNA TGCAGCGCGGGACAGACCCTCACAGATACGCAGTATTTT. It is translated as CSAGQTLTDTQYF.

Worth noting for this clonotype: A much larger clonotype is one base distant, so this may be a read error. This sequence joins TRBV12-3 or TRBV12-4 and TRBJ1-1; tentative D call: TRBD1 (5 bases). CDR3 length equals 14 residues. CDR3 nucleotide sequence: TGTGCCTGCAGTATCCAGGGTACGAACACTGAAGCTTTCTTT. This sequence encodes CACSIQGTNTEAFF.

This clonotype has only a few counts. J is TRBJ2-1 and V is TRBV28; D may be TRBD1 or TRBD2 (6 bases each). This CDR3 is 15 amino acids long. Germline CDR1 is MDHEN and CDR2 is SYDVKM. The germline V and J ends were trimmed by 4 bases and 4 bases, with 14 bases remaining between them. This chain's CDR3 is CASSSWGAVYNEQFF. The DNA of the CDR3 is TGTGCCAGCAGTTCCTGGGGGGCTGTTTACAATGAGCAGTTCTTC.

The chain links TRBV7-2 to TRBJ2-3; 8 bases are shared with TRBD2. The length of the CDR3 is 16 residues. The trim removed 5 bases at V and 3 bases at J, leaving 10 bases unmatched. Germline CDR1 SGHTA, CDR2 FQGNSA. CDR3 in DNA: TGTGCCAGCAGCCCCCGGGTAGCGGGGACAACAGATACGCAGTATTTT. This encodes CASSPRVAGTTDTQYF.

This clonotype was detected only a few times. The V call is TRBV28, the J call TRBJ1-2, with TRBD1 as a possible D gene (6 bases). V was shortened by 6 bases and J by 8 bases, with 16 bases between the two germline ends. The CDR3 extends over 13 amino acids. CDR1 is MDHEN and CDR2 is SYDVKM in the germline V gene. CDR3 region: CASRIQGSGGYTF. The DNA for the CDR3 is TGTGCCAGCAGGATACAGGGATCGGGCGGCTACACCTTC.

A few counts support this clonotype. This rearrangement joins TRBV6-5 to TRBJ1-4; maybe TRBD1 (5 bases). V was pared by 3 bases and J by 8 bases, with 13 bases between. The CDR3 sequence is 14 residues long. CDR1 is MNHEY, CDR2 SVGAGI, per germline. The CDR3 DNA is TGTGCCAGCAGTTATATCGGGGCGGACGAAAAACTGTTTTTT. Protein sequence: CASSYIGADEKLFF.

This clonotype is medium-sized by share. This sequence joins TRBV20-1 and TRBJ1-6; D uncertain. The CDR3 has 15 amino acids. V gave up 0 bases and J gave up 2 bases, with 8 bases separating them. Germline CDR1 is DFQATT and CDR2 is SNEGSKA (reference sequence). In DNA, the CDR3 is TGCAGTGCTAGAGATCGTGACACCTATAATTCACCCCTCCACTTT. Its translation: CSARDRDTYNSPLHF.